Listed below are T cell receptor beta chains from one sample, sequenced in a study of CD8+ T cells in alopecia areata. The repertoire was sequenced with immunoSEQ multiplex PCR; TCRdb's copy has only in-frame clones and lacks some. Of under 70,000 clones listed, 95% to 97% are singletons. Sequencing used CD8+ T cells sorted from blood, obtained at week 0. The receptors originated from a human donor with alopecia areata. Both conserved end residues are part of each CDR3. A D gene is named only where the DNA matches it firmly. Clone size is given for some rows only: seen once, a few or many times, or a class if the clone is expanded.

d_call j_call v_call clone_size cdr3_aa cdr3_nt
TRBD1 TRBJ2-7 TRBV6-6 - CASSPGTGDEQYF TGTGCCAGCAGTCCCGGGACAGGGGACGAGCAGTACTTC
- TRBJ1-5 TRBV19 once CASSMTGRNYQPQHF TGTGCCAGTAGTATGACAGGTAGAAACTATCAGCCCCAGCATTTT
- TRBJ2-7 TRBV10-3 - CAIYDGYEQYF TGTGCCATATACGACGGCTACGAGCAGTACTTC
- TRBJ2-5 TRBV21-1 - CASSIKGNRGVETQYF TGTGCCAGCAGCATAAAGGGGAACAGGGGGGTGGAGACCCAGTACTTC
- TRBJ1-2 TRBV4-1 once CASSPIPGVGGYTF TGCGCCAGCAGCCCGATTCCGGGAGTCGGTGGCTACACCTTC
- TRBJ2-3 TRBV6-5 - CASSYWPWGNTDTQYF TGTGCCAGCAGTTACTGGCCGTGGGGAAACACAGATACGCAGTATTTT
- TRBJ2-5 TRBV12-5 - CASLGDQETQYF TGTGCTAGTTTAGGGGACCAAGAGACCCAGTACTTC
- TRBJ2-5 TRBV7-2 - CASSLVVGRSETQYF TGTGCCAGCAGCTTAGTTGTGGGCCGGAGCGAGACCCAGTACTTC
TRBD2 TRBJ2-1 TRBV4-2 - CASSLTGGEYNEQFF TGTGCCAGCAGCTTAACTGGGGGGGAATACAATGAGCAGTTCTTC
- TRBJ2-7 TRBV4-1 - CASSQGPAYEQYF TGCGCCAGCAGCCAAGGGCCGGCGTACGAGCAGTACTTC
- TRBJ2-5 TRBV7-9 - CASSLDLDQETQYF TGTGCCAGCAGCCTAGATCTGGACCAAGAGACCCAGTACTTC
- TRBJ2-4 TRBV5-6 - CASSLGGRLNIQYF TGTGCCAGCAGCTTGGGGGGGCGCCTGAACATTCAGTACTTC
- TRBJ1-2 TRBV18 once CASSPSARGDPNYGYTF TGTGCCAGCTCACCATCGGCCAGGGGAGACCCTAACTATGGCTACACCTTC
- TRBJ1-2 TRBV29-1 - CSVEAFLGVNYGYTF TGCAGCGTTGAAGCCTTCTTGGGGGTGAACTATGGCTACACCTTC
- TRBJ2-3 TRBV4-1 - CASSQTDTQYF TGCGCCAGCAGCCAAACAGATACGCAGTATTTT
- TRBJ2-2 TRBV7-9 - CASQIFFNTGELFF TGTGCCAGCCAAATATTCTTTAACACCGGGGAGCTGTTTTTT
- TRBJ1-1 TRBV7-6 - CASSSVGPLEAFF TGTGCCAGCAGCTCGGTGGGACCCCTTGAAGCTTTCTTT
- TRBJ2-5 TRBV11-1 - CASSPEANLQETQYF TGTGCCAGCAGCCCAGAGGCCAACCTTCAAGAGACCCAGTACTTC
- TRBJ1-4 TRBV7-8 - CASSPSAGGNEKLFF TGTGCCAGCTCCCCCAGTGCCGGTGGTAATGAAAAACTGTTTTTT
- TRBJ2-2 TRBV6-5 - CASSSSGFSGELFF TGTGCCAGCAGTTCCTCAGGGTTTTCGGGGGAGCTGTTTTTT
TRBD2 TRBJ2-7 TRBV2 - CASSEGLANEQYF TGTGCCAGCAGTGAAGGACTAGCAAACGAGCAGTACTTC
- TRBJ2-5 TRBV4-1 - CASSQDLGGQTQYF TGCGCCAGCAGCCAAGATCTTGGAGGACAGACCCAGTACTTC